This record looks at one TCR beta chain sequence and its context. This clone's antigen is unknown. The input lacks base qualities; no much larger clone sits a single base away. TCR beta libraries were generated from genomic DNA with the immunoSEQ kit, following the manufacturer's recommendations. For library preparation, a first multiplex PCR was performed with proprietary primers, followed by a second PCR in which unique barcodes were added, and bead cleanups were performed after each round. Each sample batch included a kit-provided positive control reaction and a negative control reaction. The final libraries were assessed on an Agilent 4200 TapeStation D1000 ScreenTape, pooled by volume, and quantified by qPCR. Sequencing ran on an Illumina NextSeq500 with a MidOutput 150-cycle cartridge, using 156 Read1 and 15 Index1 cycles with kit custom primers. The pooled library was loaded at around 0.98 pM, with a roughly 20% PhiX control spiked in. The study's own analysis went as follows. Vendor-processed data were analyzed in R, and a clonotype was defined as all T cells sharing the same CDR3 nucleotide sequence. In the clone abundance analyses, frequencies in each sample were normalized to that sample's 10,000 most abundant clones. Public T cell clones, which averaged fewer than five per sample, were removed prior to analysis. An abundance difference of at least 32-fold between compartments was the criterion for calling clonotypes tumor-enriched or baseline blood-enriched. Clonotypes expanded or contracted between blood time points were identified with a beta-binomial differential abundance model. Similarity between tumor and blood repertoires was quantified using the Baroni-Urbani and Buser coefficient, and groups were compared with two-tailed Wilcoxon tests in R. The immuneACCESS repertoire file appears here via TCRdb, limited to in-frame rearrangements. These files lack a portion of the clones; in checked studies, under half of the deficit traces to unresolved V genes, and the cause of the others is not known. That table supplies the V and J calls and clone size; D and trimming were determined from the DNA. The sample includes under 55,000 clones, with approximately 80% observed a single time. 30% to 35% of the sample is held by the ten biggest clonotypes.

What the time point label conveys for this sample: baseline pretreatment blood. This specimen's treatment or condition label, interpreted: 15 Gy SBRT to primary tumor, nephrectomy 4 weeks later. To follow tumor-enriched clonotypes, serial peripheral blood was collected from radiation-treated patients at baseline and at 2 weeks and 4 weeks after SBRT. Every patient had renal cell carcinoma of clear cell pathology. The QIAamp DNA Blood Mini Kit (Qiagen) was used to prepare genomic DNA for TCR sequencing. The analyses included only samples that passed all quality control checks. The data were obtained in a study of radiation and T cells in renal cell carcinoma (dated by TCRdb to the early 2020s). About the full investigation: Samples were obtained from a clinical trial, in which 15 Gy stereotactic body radiation therapy was delivered to primary renal cell carcinomas and nephrectomy was performed 4 weeks later. Across all 53 samples, 4 million or so unique CDR3 nucleotide sequences encoding roughly 2.7 million unique CDR3 amino acid sequences were identified. In total, 50 to 55 samples underwent TCR beta sequencing: about 25 tumors plus 27 peripheral blood samples. What the study reported, not specific to this receptor: Effects of radiation dose or scheduling on the TCR repertoire could not be addressed with the single-armed trial design. Blood repertoire dynamics were not followed beyond 4 weeks after treatment. Because pretreatment tumor biopsies were not available, the baseline intratumoral presence of clonotypes could not be determined. Top tumor clonotypes rose in blood from baseline to 2 weeks post-radiation, then contracted by 4 weeks, suggesting transient expansion of tumor-resident clones.

Compared with germline, V lacks 1 base and J lacks 0 bases; bases without a gene match: 3. The CDR1 and CDR2 encoded by the germline V gene are SGHRS and YFSETQ. CDR3 length: 15 amino acids, cysteine to phenylalanine. CDR3 DNA only is kept here, 45 bases in frame from base 1. This clonotype was obtained from a woman aged 70-85 years with renal cell carcinoma. Recombination linked TRBV5-1 to TRBJ2-7; the junction holds 8 bases that match TRBD1. This material consisted of blood, taken from a patient whose treatment included radiotherapy and nephrectomy. The DNA is as follows: TGCGCCAGCAGCTTGCAGGGGGCTAGCTCCTACGAGCAGTACTTC. This translates into CASSLQGASSYEQYF.